The 24 T cell receptor beta chains in this list originate from one sample, sequenced in a study of somatic mutations in cytotoxic T cells in rheumatoid arthritis. Libraries were prepared by immunoSEQ multiplex PCR; TCRdb keeps only in-frame clonotypes and omits some of them. The table includes approximately 14,000 clones, roughly 87% detected once. Sample: CD8+ T cells sorted from blood. Every receptor here comes from an adult with rheumatoid arthritis.

This clone appeared a few times. The V call is TRBV9, the J call TRBJ1-1, with D possibly being TRBD1 (5 bases). V was cut by 6 bases and J by 4 bases, with 10 bases left in between. The germline V gene encodes CDR1 SGDLS and CDR2 YYNGEE. CDR3 length: 12 residues. The CDR3 sequence is CASNRGGTEAFF. As DNA, the CDR3 is TGTGCCAGCAATCGGGGGGGCACTGAAGCTTTCTTT.

This rearrangement joins TRBV10-3 to TRBJ2-7, with D unresolved. Trimming took 1 base from V and 1 from J, leaving 5 bases between them. The CDR3 consists of 13 residues. Per the germline V gene, CDR1 is ENHRY and CDR2 is SYGVKD. CDR3 DNA sequence: TGTGCCATCAGTGAGTTTCCATCCTACGAGCAGTACTTC. Residues: CAISEFPSYEQYF.

The chain recombines TRBV2 with TRBJ1-4; TRBD1 matches 8 bases. The CDR3 loop spans 15 amino acids. V lost 7 bases to trimming and J lost 7 bases; unmatched junction nucleotides: 11. Germline assignment: CDR1 SNHLY and CDR2 FYNNEI. CDR3: CASNLPGQVAEKLFF. DNA of the CDR3: TGTGCCAGCAACCTTCCGGGACAGGTGGCTGAAAAACTGTTTTTT. The full variable domain, its missing parts supplied by reference TRBV2 and TRBJ1-4, is EPEVTQTPSHQVTQMGQEVILRCVPISNHLYFYWYRQILGQKVEFLVSFYNNEISEKSEIFDDQFSVERPDGSNFTLKIRSTKLEDSAMYFCASNLPGQVAEKLFFGSGTQLSVL.

This clone has just one count. The chain carries TRBV7-6 and TRBJ1-1, with a possible D match to TRBD1 (5 bases). CDR1 is SGHVS, CDR2 FNYEAQ, per germline. This CDR3 has 17 amino acids. Trimming shortened V by 0 bases and J by 0 bases, and 14 bases separated the two germline ends. The CDR3 region is CASSLAAGGGMNTEAFF. CDR3 sequence (DNA): TGTGCCAGCAGCTTAGCGGCGGGGGGAGGTATGAACACTGAAGCTTTCTTT.

The chain carries TRBV29-1 and TRBJ1-4; D remains unclear. The CDR3 has 13 residues. The ends were cut back, 4 bases at V and 5 bases at J, with 11 bases in the middle. Per the germline V gene, CDR1 is SQVTM and CDR2 is ANQGSEA. CDR3 in DNA: TGCAGCGTTGGAGGACGGCTCAATGAAAAACTGTTTTTT. Encoded protein: CSVGGRLNEKLFF.

The rearrangement uses TRBV7-9 and TRBJ2-7; TRBD1 aligns across 7 bases. The CDR3 loop spans 13 amino acids. V dropped 4 bases and J dropped 3; count of bases not matched to a gene: 3. Germline V gene lookup returns CDR1 SEHNR and CDR2 FQNEAQ (reference sequence). The CDR3 spells CASSSRDSYEQYF. DNA of the CDR3: TGTGCCAGCAGCTCCCGGGACAGCTACGAGCAGTACTTC.

This clone was counted a single time. This chain joins TRBV9 and TRBJ1-2; tentative D call: TRBD1 (6 bases). The CDR3 loop spans 15 amino acids. V was pared by 0 bases and J by 0 bases, with 9 bases between. Germline assignment: CDR1 SGDLS and CDR2 YYNGEE. The CDR3 DNA reads as TGTGCCAGCAGCGTAGGGACAGACACTAACTATGGCTACACCTTC. Amino acid sequence: CASSVGTDTNYGYTF.

The chain links TRBV10-3 to TRBJ2-1; 10 bases map to TRBD2. Trimming removed 7 bases from V and 6 bases from J; junction bases left unmatched: 9. The germline V gene has CDR1 ENHRY and CDR2 SYGVKD. The CDR3 length is 15 residues. CDR3 sequence: CAINPSGSMVNEQFF. CDR3 coding DNA: TGTGCCATCAACCCTAGCGGGAGCATGGTCAATGAGCAGTTCTTC.

The chain joins TRBV28 to TRBJ2-5; TRBD2 agrees at 8 bases. The CDR3 totals 14 residues. With V trimmed by 5 bases and J by 3 bases, 5 bases remained unmatched. Germline V gene data show CDR1 as MDHEN and CDR2 as SYDVKM. CDR3 loop: CASSQALAEETQYF. The CDR3 DNA reads TGTGCCAGCAGTCAAGCACTAGCGGAAGAGACCCAGTACTTC.

The V and J genes are TRBV5-4 and TRBJ2-2, with D uncertain. Trimming shortened V by 5 bases and J by 2 bases, and 16 bases separated the two germline ends. The CDR3 contains 16 residues. Per germline, CDR1 SGHNT and CDR2 YYREEE (reference sequence). Written as DNA, the CDR3 is TGTGCCAGCAGGCATGGACCTCGGATTAACACCGGGGAGCTGTTTTTT. It encodes CASRHGPRINTGELFF.

The J gene is TRBJ2-7, the V gene TRBV28; 7 positions match TRBD1. With 3 bases clipped from V and 4 bases from J, the junction kept 12 bases outside the gene matches. Germline assignment: CDR1 MDHEN and CDR2 SYDVKM. This CDR3 has 16 residues. CDR3 nucleotides: TGTGCCAGCAGTTTTTCCCGGGGAGACAGGGAATACGAGCAGTACTTC. It is translated as CASSFSRGDREYEQYF.

The V and J genes are TRBV2 and TRBJ1-6, with D hard to call. Germline V gene sequence: CDR1 SNHLY, CDR2 FYNNEI. Trimming removed 6 bases at V and 8 bases at J, with 14 bases between. The CDR3 has 14 amino acids. CDR3 in DNA: TGTGCCAGCAGGGCTGATATGGCGGATTCACCCCTCCACTTT. It codes for CASRADMADSPLHF.

The rearrangement links TRBV7-9 to TRBJ2-5; 9 bases align to TRBD1. This CDR3 contains 17 residues. Germline-derived CDR1 and CDR2 are SEHNR and FQNEAQ (reference sequence). V gave up 5 bases and J gave up 5 bases; unmatched junction bases: 15. The CDR3 region has the DNA TGTGCCAGCAGCAAATACGGGGACAGGGAGGAGGAGGAGACCCAGTACTTC. This codes for CASSKYGDREEEETQYF.

V is TRBV6-4 and J is TRBJ2-3, with D perhaps matching TRBD1 (5 bases). Germline assignment: CDR1 MRHNA and CDR2 SNTAGT. CDR3 length: 12 amino acids. As DNA, the CDR3 is TGTAGGGGCGCGTATGGCACAGATACGCAGTATTTT. This gives the protein CRGAYGTDTQYF.

This clone was observed once. This sequence joins TRBV29-1 and TRBJ1-2; TRBD1 matches at 10 bases. Germline CDR1 and CDR2: SQVTM and ANQGSEA. The CDR3 runs 16 residues. Trimming at V came to 7 bases and at J to 1 base, leaving 12 bases not matched to a gene. The CDR3 DNA sequence: TGCAGCGCTAGGGACAGGGGTTCCCTCTTTAACTATGGCTACACCTTC. It translates to CSARDRGSLFNYGYTF.

There are a few counts of this clone. This chain uses TRBV19 with TRBJ1-5, with D perhaps matching TRBD1 (5 bases). V was clipped by 4 bases and J by 3 bases, with 13 bases between them. CDR1 is LNHDA and CDR2 is SQIVND in the germline V gene (reference sequence). This CDR3 comprises 15 residues. CDR3 coding DNA: TGTGCCAGTAGTAACTCAGGGTGGGACAATCAGCCCCAGCATTTT. Translation gives CASSNSGWDNQPQHF.

V is TRBV5-1 and J is TRBJ1-2, with D possibly being TRBD1 (5 bases). Germline CDR1 is SGHRS and CDR2 is YFSETQ. The CDR3 has 14 amino acids. Trimming shortened V by 0 bases and J by 3 bases, and 9 bases separated the two germline ends. The CDR3, as DNA: TGCGCCAGCAGCTTGGCTGGGACTTACTATGGCTACACCTTC. Residues: CASSLAGTYYGYTF.

The chain combines TRBV2 with TRBJ1-2; D not resolved. Trimming removed 5 bases from V and 0 bases from J, with 7 bases in between. This CDR3 contains 13 residues. CDR1 and CDR2 from the germline V gene are SNHLY and FYNNEI. As DNA, the CDR3 is TGTGCCAGCAGTATAGAGTCTAACTATGGCTACACCTTC. Translation gives CASSIESNYGYTF.

The chain uses TRBV10-3 and TRBJ2-1, with TRBD2 identical over 13 bases. There are 16 residues in the CDR3. The V segment lost 2 bases and the J segment 12 bases; nucleotides outside the gene matches: 10. Germline CDR1 ENHRY, CDR2 SYGVKD. CDR3: CAISEDGTSGRAGQFF. The CDR3 region has the DNA TGTGCCATCAGTGAGGATGGTACTAGCGGGAGGGCCGGGCAGTTCTTC.

The chain combines TRBV11-2 with TRBJ2-7, with 9 positions matching TRBD1. With 5 bases clipped from V and 5 bases from J, the junction kept 10 bases outside the gene matches. The CDR3 runs to 15 residues. Per germline, CDR1 SGHAT and CDR2 FQNNGV. This chain's CDR3 is CASSPQDRGTHEQYF. The CDR3 region has the DNA TGTGCCAGCAGCCCCCAGGACAGGGGCACCCACGAGCAGTACTTC.

The rearrangement joins TRBV28 to TRBJ2-7; TRBD1 agrees at 11 bases. CDR3 length equals 17 residues. The trim removed 4 bases at V and 7 bases at J, leaving 15 bases unmatched. Germline CDR1 is MDHEN and CDR2 is SYDVKM. CDR3 in amino acids: CASSSKTRDRGGGEQYF. Here the CDR3 DNA reads TGTGCCAGCAGTTCAAAAACCCGGGACAGGGGGGGTGGGGAGCAGTACTTC.

The CDR3 region has the DNA TGTGCCAGCAGCGTAGCTATGGGTAGCGGGGATGAGCAGTTCTTC. It codes for CASSVAMGSGDEQFF. This sequence joins TRBV9 and TRBJ2-1, with 8 bases fitting TRBD2. Germline V gene sequence: CDR1 SGDLS, CDR2 YYNGEE. This CDR3 comprises 15 residues. Unmatched junction bases numbered 7, after V lost 0 bases and J lost 8 bases. Complete variable domain (other parts from reference TRBV9 and TRBJ2-1): DSGVTQTPKHLITATGQRVTLRCSPRSGDLSVYWYQQSLDQGLQFLIQYYNGEERAKGNILERFSAQQFPDLHSELNLSSLELGDSALYFCASSVAMGSGDEQFFGPGTRLTVL.

J is TRBJ2-3 and V is TRBV5-1; no clear D gene. The germline V and J ends were trimmed by 3 bases and 7 bases, with 12 bases remaining between them. This CDR3 is built from 13 residues. Looked up from germline, CDR1 is SGHRS and CDR2 is YFSETQ. CDR3 bases: TGCGCCAGCAGCTCGCCCCCATTAAATACGCAGTATTTT. Its translation is CASSSPPLNTQYF. Using reference TRBV5-1 and TRBJ2-3 for the parts outside the CDR3, the full variable domain is KAGVTQTPRYLIKTRGQQVTLSCSPISGHRSVSWYQQTPGQGLQFLFEYFSETQRNKGNFPGRFSGRQFSNSRSEMNVSTLELGDSALYLCASSSPPLNTQYFGPGTRLTVL.

V is TRBV6-1 and J is TRBJ2-3; D not certain. This CDR3 is 17 amino acids long. Germline V gene data show CDR1 as MNHNS and CDR2 as SASEGT. The ends were cut back, 4 bases at V and 0 bases at J, with 17 bases in the middle. CDR3 amino acids: CASSAYILAASTDTQYF. As DNA, the CDR3 is TGTGCCAGCAGTGCGTACATACTGGCGGCTAGCACAGATACGCAGTATTTT.